This TCR beta chain was found in a study of blood T cells in healthy people across ages. Then a second PCR, running roughly 7 to 11 cycles, was carried out with a sample-barcoded 5' primer and a J-beta primer mix. TCRdb passed the 5' RACE reads through MiXCR, listing each CDR3 protein once. The table lists approximately 850,000 distinct CDR3 sequences, over 45% of them singletons. About this clonotype itself: As yet, its antigen is unknown.

Study-level results: Age advanced and TCR beta diversity per million T cells fell, roughly linearly. A strong correlation was found between TCR beta diversity and the percentage of naive T cells.

The CDR3 length is 15 residues. CDR1 and CDR2 from the germline V gene are MNHEY and SVGAGI. V gene TRBV6-5 combines with J gene TRBJ2-5; D possibly corresponds to TRBD2 (5 bases). TRBJ2-7 matches the DNA end more closely, so the J call is doubtful. This receptor was identified in a man aged 25-45 years in good health. The sample comprised blood. CDR3 sequence reads: CASRPVDGIPYEQYF. As DNA, the CDR3 is TGTGCCAGCAGACCCGTGGACGGGATACCCTACGAGCAGTACTTC.